Following are 26 T cell receptor beta chains from one sample sequenced in a study of blood T cells in healthy people across ages. Using a J-beta primer mix together with a sample-barcoded 5' primer, a second PCR was run for about 7 to 12 cycles. TCRdb fed the 5' RACE reads into MiXCR, producing one record per CDR3 protein. The table includes 650,000 or so distinct CDR3 sequences, under 65% detected once. Source material: blood. These receptors were taken from a woman of 80 years or more in good health.

This clonotype was counted many times. The chain recombines TRBV3-1 with TRBJ2-7; D may match TRBD1 or TRBD2 (5 bases each). V lost 10 bases and J 0 bases, leaving 13 bases between the germline ends. The CDR3 is 13 amino acids. From germline, CDR1 is LGHDT and CDR2 YNNKEL (reference sequence). Here the CDR3 DNA reads TGTGCCACGCAGGGCAGCGGCTCCTACGAGCAGTACTTC. This codes for CATQGSGSYEQYF.

This clonotype occurred many times. The V and J genes are TRBV20-1 and TRBJ2-3; TRBD2 agrees at 10 bases. The CDR3 is 16 residues long. Germline CDR1 and CDR2: DFQATT and SNEGSKA (reference sequence). V was clipped by 7 bases and J by 6 bases; unmatched bases: 16. CDR3 bases: TGCAGTGGGTCGGGGGAAGCTAGCGGGAGAGGTGATACGCAGTATTTT. Translated, it gives CSGSGEASGRGDTQYF.

This clonotype showed up just a few times. The chain recombines TRBV6-2 or TRBV6-3 with TRBJ2-3; 13 bases map to TRBD2. V lost 4 bases and J lost 5; bases outside the gene matches: 12. The CDR3 extends over 18 amino acids. Germline V CDR1 and CDR2: MNHEY, SVGEGT. For the CDR3, the DNA is TGTGCCAGCAGTTCCGGAGACCCGGGACTAGCGGGGCAAGATACGCAGTATTTT. Protein product: CASSSGDPGLAGQDTQYF.

This clonotype was seen at least ten times. This rearrangement joins TRBV10-2 to TRBJ2-1; D may be TRBD2 (6 bases). The CDR3 has 16 amino acids. The ends were cut back, 2 bases at V and 1 base at J, with 12 bases in the middle. Germline CDR1 and CDR2: WSHSY and SAAADI. CDR3: CASSEMVAGSYNEQFF. The CDR3 nucleotides read TGCGCCAGCAGTGAGATGGTGGCGGGATCCTACAATGAGCAGTTCTTC.

The genes are TRBV7-9 and TRBJ2-2; possibly TRBD1 or TRBD2 for D (5 bases each). The CDR3 spans 14 residues. Germline V CDR1 and CDR2: SEHNR, FQNEAQ (reference sequence). Trimming stripped 5 bases from V and 0 bases from J, with 7 bases between. This CDR3 reads CASSGDANTGELFF. CDR3 DNA: TGTGCCAGCAGCGGGGACGCGAACACCGGGGAGCTGTTTTTT.

This sequence joins TRBV7-3 and TRBJ1-2, with a possible D match to TRBD1 (6 bases). In germline, CDR1 is SGHTA, CDR2 FQGTGA. The CDR3 contains 18 residues. V was shortened by 4 bases and J by 4 bases, with 25 bases between the two germline ends. CDR3 loop: CASSSFTSGTSNPYGYTF. The CDR3 DNA follows: TGTGCCAGCAGCTCGTTTACTTCCGGGACAAGTAACCCCTATGGCTACACCTTC.

This clonotype came up once. The chain employs TRBV6-2 or TRBV6-3 and TRBJ1-2, with no clear D. V was pared by 4 bases and J by 6 bases, with 24 bases between. CDR3 length: 17 residues. Germline V CDR1 and CDR2: MNHEY, SVGEGT. The CDR3 nucleotides read TGTGCCAGCAGTTCCCCCCAACCGTCCGTCAGGTTTGATGGCTACACCTTC. Its translation is CASSSPQPSVRFDGYTF.

The chain employs TRBV15 and TRBJ2-2; D not certain. Germline V gene lookup returns CDR1 LNHNV and CDR2 YYDKDF (reference sequence). V lost 4 bases to trimming and J lost 5 bases, with 8 bases between them. The CDR3 sequence is 13 residues long. CDR3 DNA: TGTGCCACCAGCATGCTGACAACCGGGGAGCTGTTTTTT. It specifies CATSMLTTGELFF.

Many counts were recorded for this clonotype. The chain is built from TRBV29-1 and TRBJ2-3; D may be TRBD1 (6 bases). Trimming left V 7 bases short and J 4 bases short, with 18 bases between. Germline V gives CDR1 SQVTM, CDR2 ANQGSEA. This CDR3 contains 14 residues. DNA of the CDR3: TGCAGCGGTAACCGGGGCCCAGGGGCAGATACGCAGTATTTT. This translates into CSGNRGPGADTQYF.

As for this clonotype: One base away lies a much larger clone, so this may be a sequencing read error. This chain connects TRBV7-9 to TRBJ2-5, with 9 bases that match TRBD1. The DNA matches TRBJ2-7 better at its end, which makes the J call doubtful. This CDR3 has 15 residues. Germline V gene sequence: CDR1 SEHNR, CDR2 FQNEAQ (reference sequence). For the CDR3, the DNA is TGTGCCGGCATAAAAACCGGGACAGGGTTCTACGAGCAGTACTTC. It is translated as CAGIKTGTGFYEQYF.

The chain uses TRBV12-3 or TRBV12-4 and TRBJ1-4; D unclear. The V end lost 5 bases, the J end lost 5 bases, and 12 bases lay between the germline ends. The CDR3 is 14 residues long. The CDR3 DNA reads TGTGCCAGCAGTCCCTTAGCCAGGAATGAAAAACTGTTTTTT. Protein product: CASSPLARNEKLFF.

The chain is built from TRBV4-2 and TRBJ2-4; TRBD2 matches 16 bases. This CDR3 region has 20 residues. V shed 5 bases and J 1 base; nucleotides not matched to a gene: 11. The germline V gene has CDR1 LGHNA and CDR2 YNFKEQ. The CDR3 here is CASSTGLAGGPGGAKNIQYF. CDR3 in DNA: TGTGCCAGCAGCACGGGACTAGCGGGAGGGCCCGGCGGGGCCAAAAACATTCAGTACTTC.

This clonotype was observed at least ten times. V usage is TRBV28 and J usage is TRBJ2-5; unclear D gene. Germline V gene data show CDR1 as MDHEN and CDR2 as SYDVKM. V lost 6 bases and J 2 bases, leaving 7 bases between the germline ends. The CDR3 runs 12 residues. The CDR3 sequence is CASRQDQETQYF. In DNA, the CDR3 is TGTGCCAGCAGACAAGATCAAGAGACCCAGTACTTC.

This clonotype has just a few counts. This chain links TRBV11-2 with TRBJ2-5; 7 nucleotides line up with TRBD1. CDR3 length: 13 amino acids. Germline CDR1 SGHAT, CDR2 FQNNGV. V gave up 5 bases and J gave up 5 bases; unmatched junction bases: 5. The CDR3 protein is CASSRTGAETQYF. For the CDR3, the DNA is TGTGCCAGCAGCCGTACAGGGGCGGAGACCCAGTACTTC.

This clonotype has a count of ten or more. The chain recombines TRBV5-1 with TRBJ2-1; no clear D. CDR3 length equals 15 residues. V dropped 4 bases and J dropped 0 bases, with 11 bases sitting between them. Germline V gene data show CDR1 as SGHRS and CDR2 as YFSETQ. The CDR3 spells CASSPSESSYNEQFF. The CDR3 DNA is TGCGCCAGCAGCCCCTCCGAGAGCTCCTACAATGAGCAGTTCTTC.

The chain uses TRBV12-3 or TRBV12-4 and TRBJ1-5, with D unresolved. This CDR3 comprises 13 residues. Trimming cost V 7 bases and J 4 bases, with 11 bases left between them. CDR3 residues: CASTMTRNQPQHF. DNA for the CDR3: TGTGCCAGCACCATGACTCGGAATCAGCCCCAGCATTTT.

This chain links TRBV5-1 with TRBJ2-2; D might be TRBD2 (6 bases). The CDR3 contains 16 residues. Trimming took 5 bases from V and 0 from J, leaving 14 bases between them. Germline CDR1 and CDR2: SGHRS and YFSETQ. The CDR3, as DNA: TGCGCCAGCAGAATTGGGAGGCGAGCGAACACCGGGGAGCTGTTTTTT. It specifies CASRIGRRANTGELFF. Full variable domain (outside the CDR3, taken from reference TRBV5-1 and TRBJ2-2): KAGVTQTPRYLIKTRGQQVTLSCSPISGHRSVSWYQQTPGQGLQFLFEYFSETQRNKGNFPGRFSGRQFSNSRSEMNVSTLELGDSALYLCASRIGRRANTGELFFGEGSRLTVL.

The J gene is TRBJ2-2, the V gene TRBV12-3 or TRBV12-4, with 9 bases that match TRBD2. The CDR3 loop spans 16 amino acids. The junction had 11 bases not matched to a gene; V was cut back by 5 bases and J by 7 bases. CDR3 DNA sequence: TGTGCCAGCAGTAATGGCGGGGGGGAGTTAAACGGGGAGCTGTTTTTT. Translated, it gives CASSNGGGELNGELFF.

The chain couples TRBV15 to TRBJ2-1; D is possibly TRBD2 (6 bases). The germline V gene has CDR1 LNHNV and CDR2 YYDKDF (reference sequence). Trimming cost V 5 bases and J 3 bases, with 14 bases left between them. CDR3 length: 15 amino acids. Here the CDR3 DNA reads TGTGCCACCAGCGGGGGGACGGAGAACTACAATGAGCAGTTCTTC. This encodes CATSGGTENYNEQFF. The complete variable domain, with remaining parts taken from reference TRBV15 and TRBJ2-1, reads DAMVIQNPRYQVTQFGKPVTLSCSQTLNHNVMYWYQQKSSQAPKLLFHYYDKDFNNEADTPDNFQSRRPNTSFCFLDIRSPGLGDTAMYLCATSGGTENYNEQFFGPGTRLTVL.

The V call is TRBV20-1, the J call TRBJ2-7; 11 bases map to TRBD2. Germline CDR1 and CDR2: DFQATT and SNEGSKA (reference sequence). V trimming: 6 bases; J trimming: 1 base; junction bases outside the gene matches: 8. This CDR3 contains 15 residues. CDR3 loop: CSAIELAGVSYEQYF. CDR3 DNA sequence: TGCAGTGCAATAGAACTAGCGGGAGTGTCCTACGAGCAGTACTTC.

V gene TRBV2 combines with J gene TRBJ2-1, with D perhaps matching TRBD2 (5 bases). Germline V gene data show CDR1 as SNHLY and CDR2 as FYNNEI. V lost 2 bases and J 2 bases, leaving 10 bases between the germline ends. The CDR3 is 15 residues long. In DNA form, the CDR3 reads TGTGCCAGCAGTGAAACGCGGGCCGCCTACAATGAGCAGTTCTTC. Protein sequence: CASSETRAAYNEQFF.

The V call is TRBV12-3 or TRBV12-4, the J call TRBJ1-4; the D is unclear. The V and J ends lost 6 bases and 10 bases respectively, with 9 bases between them. The CDR3 is made up of 11 amino acids. For the CDR3, the DNA is TGTGCCAGCAGCCCGATGGGAAAACTGTTTTTT. Translated: CASSPMGKLFF.

This clonotype was seen a few times. One end of the junction is discordant with germline, which a read error may explain. This chain links TRBV9 with TRBJ2-3; TRBD2 matches 11 bases. The CDR3 runs 15 residues. Germline V gene data show CDR1 as SGDLS and CDR2 as YYNGEE. Here the CDR3 reads CAGSVLAGGTDTQYF. The CDR3 nucleotides read TGTGCCGGCAGCGTACTAGCGGGGGGCACAGATACGCAGTATTTT.

This clonotype was seen repeatedly, ten times or more. V gene TRBV29-1 combines with J gene TRBJ2-7; the D is unclear. The CDR3 has 11 residues. Trimming took 0 bases from V and 5 from J, leaving 5 bases between them. Germline assignment: CDR1 SQVTM and CDR2 ANQGSEA. CDR3 in amino acids: CSVEDRDEQYF. The CDR3, as DNA: TGCAGCGTTGAAGACAGAGACGAGCAGTACTTC.

The chain joins TRBV29-1 to TRBJ2-6; D call uncertain. V lost 4 bases and J 12 bases, leaving 10 bases between the germline ends. Per the germline V gene, CDR1 is SQVTM and CDR2 is ANQGSEA. CDR3 length: 11 residues. The CDR3 protein is CSVGSSSVLTF. The CDR3, as DNA: TGCAGCGTTGGTAGCTCGTCCGTCCTGACTTTC.

This chain connects TRBV29-1 to TRBJ2-1; D might be TRBD2 (5 bases). Matching the DNA end better, TRBJ2-7 makes the J call doubtful. Germline V CDR1 and CDR2: SQVTM, ANQGSEA. This CDR3 spans 16 amino acids. As DNA, the CDR3 is TGCAGCGTTGAAAGAAGTGAGGGTTCCTCCTACAGTGAGCAGTACTTC. Translation: CSVERSEGSSYSEQYF.